These 24 T cell receptor beta chains were sequenced from one sample in a study of cytomegalovirus exposure and HLA in healthy donors. Libraries were prepared by immunoSEQ multiplex PCR; TCRdb keeps only in-frame clonotypes and omits some of them. The sample carries hundreds of thousands of clones, around 86% recorded once. The sample taken for sequencing was PBMCs. Source of these receptors: a woman aged 18-35 years in good health and CMV-seronegative.

This clone was recorded once. This chain uses TRBV18 with TRBJ2-1; tentatively, D is TRBD2 (6 bases). V lost 0 bases, J lost 1 base, and 7 bases lay in between. Looked up from germline, CDR1 is KGHSH and CDR2 is LQKENI. This CDR3 contains 15 residues. The DNA of the CDR3 is TGTGCCAGCTCACCACCCGGGGGTTCCTACAATGAGCAGTTCTTC. This sequence encodes CASSPPGGSYNEQFF. Looking up the rest from reference TRBV18 and TRBJ2-1 gives the full variable domain: NAGVMQNPRHLVRRRGQEARLRCSPMKGHSHVYWYRQLPEEGLKFMVYLQKENIIDESGMPKERFSAEFPKEGPSILRIQQVVRGDSAAYFCASSPPGGSYNEQFFGPGTRLTVL.

V gene TRBV4-1 combines with J gene TRBJ2-7, with 7 positions matching TRBD2. CDR1 is MGHRA, CDR2 YSYEKL, per germline. The CDR3 has 15 residues. Unmatched junction bases numbered 5, after V lost 0 bases and J lost 3 bases. CDR3 in amino acids: CASSQEGGRYYEQYF. The CDR3 coding sequence is TGCGCCAGCAGCCAAGAAGGCGGGAGATACTACGAGCAGTACTTC.

The chain recombines TRBV7-9 with TRBJ1-5; D perhaps matches TRBD1 (6 bases). V was pared by 6 bases and J by 4 bases, with 25 bases between. The germline CDR1 and CDR2 sequences are SEHNR and FQNEAQ (reference sequence). The CDR3 sequence is 18 residues long. For the CDR3, the DNA is TGTGCCAGCAGTACGTACAGAAGACAAGGGGGGGAGAATCAGCCCCAGCATTTT. Its protein is CASSTYRRQGGENQPQHF.

The chain recombines TRBV4-1 with TRBJ2-2, with 8 bases matching TRBD1. Germline V CDR1 and CDR2: MGHRA, YSYEKL. The junction had 4 bases not matched to a gene; V was cut back by 6 bases and J by 4 bases. The CDR3 is made up of 14 amino acids. The CDR3 sequence: CASRDRVGTGELFF. The DNA for the CDR3 is TGCGCCAGCAGGGACAGGGTAGGCACCGGGGAGCTGTTTTTT.

The rearrangement links TRBV6-1 to TRBJ2-7; 9 nucleotides align to TRBD2. Trimming removed 6 bases from V and 4 bases from J; junction bases left unmatched: 10. The CDR3 covers 15 residues. The germline V gene encodes CDR1 MNHNS and CDR2 SASEGT. CDR3: CASSGYSGRWYEQYF. For the CDR3, the DNA is TGTGCCAGCAGCGGGTATAGCGGGAGATGGTACGAGCAGTACTTC.

The chain employs TRBV5-4 and TRBJ1-4; the D is unclear. This CDR3 has 14 residues. Trimming removed 4 bases from V and 6 bases from J, with 13 bases in between. Germline-derived CDR1 and CDR2 are SGHNT and YYREEE (reference sequence). The CDR3 loop reads CASSIAAEDEKLFF. For the CDR3, the DNA is TGTGCCAGCAGCATCGCGGCAGAGGATGAAAAACTGTTTTTT.

The chain employs TRBV2 and TRBJ2-3, with D possibly being TRBD2 (6 bases). The CDR3 consists of 12 residues. The V end lost 8 bases, the J end lost 2 bases, and 8 bases lay between the germline ends. Germline V lookup: CDR1 SNHLY, CDR2 FYNNEI. The CDR3 is CASGGSTDTQYF. The CDR3 DNA is TGTGCCAGCGGAGGGTCCACAGATACGCAGTATTTT.

This chain's CDR3 is CASSDRENQPQHF. As DNA, the CDR3 is TGTGCCAGTTCGGACAGGGAGAATCAGCCCCAGCATTTT. The chain carries TRBV19 and TRBJ1-5; TRBD1 aligns across 8 bases. Losses at the gene ends were 8 bases for V and 4 bases for J; bases not matched to a gene: 4. The CDR3 has 13 residues. The germline gives CDR1 LNHDA, CDR2 SQIVND (reference sequence). Supplemented by reference TRBV19 and TRBJ1-5, the full variable domain reads DGGITQSPKYLFRKEGQNVTLSCEQNLNHDAMYWYRQDPGQGLRLIYYSQIVNDFQKGDIAEGYSVSREKKESFPLTVTSAQKNPTAFYLCASSDRENQPQHFGDGTRLSIL.

The chain recombines TRBV2 with TRBJ2-7; maybe TRBD2 (5 bases). V was cut by 7 bases and J by 3 bases, with 13 bases left in between. Germline V gene data show CDR1 as SNHLY and CDR2 as FYNNEI. The CDR3 runs 13 residues. This CDR3 reads CASTSELGYEQYF. In DNA form, the CDR3 reads TGTGCCAGCACTTCGGAACTAGGCTACGAGCAGTACTTC.

The J gene is TRBJ2-4, the V gene TRBV7-9, with D possibly being TRBD2 (6 bases). V lost 4 bases, J lost 0 bases, and 10 bases lay in between. Per the germline V gene, CDR1 is SEHNR and CDR2 is FQNEAQ (reference sequence). CDR3 length: 15 residues. The CDR3 loop is CASSSDGGAKNIQYF. As DNA, the CDR3 is TGTGCCAGCAGCTCCGACGGGGGAGCCAAAAACATTCAGTACTTC.

The V call is TRBV9, the J call TRBJ1-4, with D possibly matching TRBD1 (6 bases). Trimming removed 4 bases at V and 6 bases at J, with 16 bases between. The CDR3 sequence is 15 residues long. Germline V gene data show CDR1 as SGDLS and CDR2 as YYNGEE. The DNA for the CDR3 is TGTGCCAGCAGCCACCGCGCGGGGGCGTATGAAAAACTGTTTTTT. This codes for CASSHRAGAYEKLFF.

This clone was found once. This chain connects TRBV6-5 to TRBJ1-1, with D hard to call. Germline CDR1 and CDR2: MNHEY and SVGAGI. Trimming pared 0 bases from V and 1 base from J, leaving 9 bases between. This CDR3 is built from 15 residues. The CDR3 nucleotides are TGTGCCAGCAGTTACTCGATGGGAGAGAACACTGAAGCTTTCTTT. It translates to CASSYSMGENTEAFF.

The chain joins TRBV11-2 to TRBJ1-3; D is uncertain. Germline V gene data show CDR1 as SGHAT and CDR2 as FQNNGV. Trimming took 0 bases from V and 4 from J, leaving 13 bases between them. The CDR3 covers 16 residues. Here the CDR3 DNA reads TGTGCCAGCAGCTTAGATCGGGAAGGGCTCGGAAACACCATATATTTT. Amino acid sequence: CASSLDREGLGNTIYF.

The chain carries TRBV6-4 and TRBJ1-6, with D unclear. V was pared by 3 bases and J by 0 bases, with 6 bases between. Germline V gene lookup returns CDR1 MRHNA and CDR2 SNTAGT. The CDR3 contains 15 residues. CDR3 DNA: TGTGCCAGCAGTGAGACACACTCCTATAATTCACCCCTCCACTTT. This encodes CASSETHSYNSPLHF.

The gene calls are TRBV11-2 and TRBJ2-7, with 7 bases that match TRBD1. The germline V gene has CDR1 SGHAT and CDR2 FQNNGV. With V trimmed by 5 bases and J by 2 bases, 3 bases remained unmatched. The CDR3 consists of 13 residues. CDR3 protein: CASSVGQAYEQYF. The CDR3 DNA reads TGTGCCAGCAGCGTAGGACAGGCCTACGAGCAGTACTTC. The variable domain in full, completed from reference TRBV11-2 and TRBJ2-7, reads EAGVAQSPRYKIIEKRQSVAFWCNPISGHATLYWYQQILGQGPKLLIQFQNNGVVDDSQLPKDRFSAERLKGVDSTLKIQPAKLEDSAVYLCASSVGQAYEQYFGPGTRLTVT.

This clone was recorded once. The chain uses TRBV10-2 and TRBJ2-3, with 10 bases matching TRBD2. The CDR3 has 15 residues. The germline V gene has CDR1 WSHSY and CDR2 SAAADI. The trim removed 7 bases at V and 3 bases at J, leaving 7 bases unmatched. The DNA of the CDR3 is TGCGCCAGCACTCCTAGCGGGGGAGTAACAGATACGCAGTATTTT. Translating it yields CASTPSGGVTDTQYF.

This chain uses TRBV4-1 with TRBJ1-1; 9 positions agree with TRBD1. V shed 5 bases, J shed 2 bases, and the junction held 3 bases outside the gene matches. CDR1 and CDR2 (germline): MGHRA, YSYEKL. CDR3 length equals 14 residues. In DNA form, the CDR3 reads TGCGCCAGCAGCTGGGACAGGGAAAACACTGAAGCTTTCTTT. Its protein product is CASSWDRENTEAFF.

Comment on this clone: Other DNA sequences from this sample encode an identical CDR3 as well. J is TRBJ2-7 and V is TRBV27; D unclear. V shed 4 bases and J shed 4 bases, with 5 bases lying between them. The CDR3 is 11 residues long. CDR1 is MNHEY and CDR2 is SMNVEV in the germline V gene (reference sequence). The CDR3 DNA follows: TGTGCCAGCAGTTCCGGGTACGAGCAGTACTTC. Protein: CASSSGYEQYF.

The chain uses TRBV6-5 and TRBJ1-1, with TRBD1 matching 8 bases. The CDR3 spans 14 residues. Trimming took 9 bases from V and 0 from J; bases not matched to a gene: 6. Looked up from germline, CDR1 is MNHEY and CDR2 is SVGAGI. The CDR3 nucleotides are TGTGCCAGTCGGACAGGGCCTATGAACACTGAAGCTTTCTTT. Translated: CASRTGPMNTEAFF.

This rearrangement joins TRBV19 to TRBJ1-5; perhaps TRBD1 as D (6 bases). This CDR3 contains 17 residues. Germline V lookup: CDR1 LNHDA, CDR2 SQIVND (reference sequence). Trimming cost V 0 bases and J 2 bases, with 14 bases left between them. CDR3 coding DNA: TGTGCCAGTAGTATAGATTTGGACAGAAGAGGCAATCAGCCCCAGCATTTT. This translates into CASSIDLDRRGNQPQHF.

The chain carries TRBV19 and TRBJ1-2; D may be TRBD1 (5 bases). Germline CDR1 and CDR2: LNHDA and SQIVND (reference sequence). CDR3 length: 12 amino acids. V gave up 8 bases and J gave up 4 bases, with 11 bases separating them. The CDR3 DNA is TGTGCCAGTTTCAGCACAGGCTATGGCTACACCTTC. Its protein is CASFSTGYGYTF.

The rearrangement links TRBV27 to TRBJ2-1, with a possible D match to TRBD2 (5 bases). Trimming cost V 2 bases and J 5 bases, with 10 bases left between them. The V gene's germline CDR1 is MNHEY and CDR2 SMNVEV (reference sequence). The CDR3 runs 14 residues. Written as DNA, the CDR3 is TGTGCCAGCAGTTTACGCGGGTCCCACAATGAGCAGTTCTTC. Protein: CASSLRGSHNEQFF.

This chain links TRBV19 with TRBJ1-2; 8 bases align to TRBD1. CDR3 length: 15 amino acids. Germline CDR1 and CDR2: LNHDA and SQIVND (reference sequence). V trimming: 4 bases; J trimming: 3 bases; junction bases outside the gene matches: 7. CDR3 in DNA: TGTGCCAGTAGTACACGGACAGGGATGGACTATGGCTACACCTTC. This codes for CASSTRTGMDYGYTF. Full variable domain (missing parts from reference TRBV19 and TRBJ1-2): DGGITQSPKYLFRKEGQNVTLSCEQNLNHDAMYWYRQDPGQGLRLIYYSQIVNDFQKGDIAEGYSVSREKKESFPLTVTSAQKNPTAFYLCASSTRTGMDYGYTFGSGTRLTVV.

This chain uses TRBV27 with TRBJ2-7, with TRBD1 identical over 10 bases. The CDR3 length is 13 residues. The germline V gene encodes CDR1 MNHEY and CDR2 SMNVEV (reference sequence). Trimming removed 4 bases from V and 6 bases from J; junction bases left unmatched: 3. The CDR3 loop is CASSWGTGAEQYF. The CDR3 coding sequence is TGTGCCAGCAGTTGGGGGACAGGGGCCGAGCAGTACTTC.